Listed below are T cell receptor beta chains from one sample, sequenced in a study of Graves' ophthalmopathy and Graves' hyperthyroidism. MiXCR, run by TCRdb on the multiplex PCR reads, gives a single entry per CDR3 protein. The table has 350,000 to 450,000 distinct CDR3 sequences, 18% seen once; the top ten hold roughly 1.5%. Sequencing input: peripheral blood. Receptor source: a young woman with Graves' ophthalmopathy. Both conserved end residues are part of each CDR3. Each record gives: J gene, D gene, clone size, V gene, CDR3 protein, CDR3 DNA. D genes are given only for firm matches. Clone sizes are given selectively: once, few, many, or a class where the clone is expanded.

J gene: TRBJ2-3; D gene: TRBD2; clone size: many; V gene: TRBV7-7; CDR3 protein: CASSLGPGLAFTDTQYF; CDR3 DNA: TGTGCTAGCAGCTTAGGACCGGGACTAGCGTTCACAGATACGCAGTATTTT
J gene: TRBJ2-5; D gene: -; clone size: -; V gene: TRBV2; CDR3 protein: CASSDSRRETQYF; CDR3 DNA: TGTGCCAGCAGTGACTCCAGGCGGGAGACCCAGTACTTC
J gene: TRBJ2-7; D gene: TRBD1; clone size: -; V gene: TRBV6-1; CDR3 protein: CASRMDRDGGYEQYF; CDR3 DNA: TGTGCCAGCAGGATGGACAGGGACGGTGGGTACGAGCAGTACTTC
J gene: TRBJ1-5; D gene: -; clone size: -; V gene: TRBV24-1; CDR3 protein: CATSDPERGNQPQHF; CDR3 DNA: TGTGCCACCAGTGATCCCGAGAGGGGTAATCAGCCCCAGCATTTT
J gene: TRBJ1-1; D gene: TRBD1; clone size: -; V gene: TRBV19; CDR3 protein: CASVGQTMNTEAFF; CDR3 DNA: TGTGCCAGTGTGGGACAGACCATGAACACTGAAGCTTTCTTT
J gene: TRBJ2-7; D gene: -; clone size: many; V gene: TRBV9; CDR3 protein: CASSVEEGGGLRGYF; CDR3 DNA: TGTGCCAGCAGCGTAGAAGAAGGTGGAGGTCTTAGAGGGTACTTC
J gene: TRBJ1-1; D gene: -; clone size: -; V gene: TRBV25-1; CDR3 protein: CASKGQTPEAFF; CDR3 DNA: TGTGCCAGTAAAGGACAAACTCCTGAAGCTTTCTTT
J gene: TRBJ1-2; D gene: -; clone size: many; V gene: TRBV12-3/TRBV12-4; CDR3 protein: CASSLVIRADGYTF; CDR3 DNA: TGTGCCAGCAGTTTAGTCATCAGGGCAGATGGCTACACCTTC
J gene: TRBJ2-5; D gene: -; clone size: many; V gene: TRBV30; CDR3 protein: CAWSVRRSSETQYF; CDR3 DNA: TGTGCCTGGAGTGTCAGGAGATCCTCAGAGACCCAGTACTTC
J gene: TRBJ2-7; D gene: -; clone size: many; V gene: TRBV6-1; CDR3 protein: CASKALGRAEF; CDR3 DNA: TGTGCCAGCAAAGCCCTGGGCAGGGCCGAATTC
J gene: TRBJ2-7; D gene: TRBD2; clone size: -; V gene: TRBV19; CDR3 protein: CASKPSGRYEQYF; CDR3 DNA: TGCGCCAGCAAACCTAGCGGGAGATACGAGCAGTACTTC
J gene: TRBJ2-5; D gene: TRBD1; clone size: many; V gene: TRBV2; CDR3 protein: CASSGTGVIRETQYF; CDR3 DNA: TGTGCCAGCAGTGGCACAGGGGTTATTCGAGAGACCCAGTACTTC
J gene: TRBJ2-7; D gene: -; clone size: once; V gene: TRBV10-3; CDR3 protein: CAISSGTSYEQYF; CDR3 DNA: TGTGCCATCAGTTCCGGGACTTCCTACGAGCAGTACTTC
J gene: TRBJ1-5; D gene: -; clone size: many; V gene: TRBV7-2; CDR3 protein: CASSLPAQPQHF; CDR3 DNA: TGTGCCAGCAGCTTGCCTGCGCAGCCCCAGCATTTT
J gene: TRBJ1-2; D gene: -; clone size: many; V gene: TRBV7-3; CDR3 protein: CASSVSGGESYTF; CDR3 DNA: TGTGCCAGCAGCGTATCAGGTGGGGAGTCCTACACCTTC
J gene: TRBJ2-7; D gene: TRBD2; clone size: -; V gene: TRBV2; CDR3 protein: CASIQREATYEQYF; CDR3 DNA: TGTGCCAGCATTCAGCGGGAGGCGACCTACGAGCAGTACTTC
J gene: TRBJ2-5; D gene: TRBD2; clone size: many; V gene: TRBV11-2; CDR3 protein: CASSVTSGGAQETQYF; CDR3 DNA: TGTGCCAGCAGCGTAACTAGCGGGGGGGCCCAAGAGACCCAGTACTTC
J gene: TRBJ2-5; D gene: TRBD1; clone size: -; V gene: TRBV27; CDR3 protein: CASIVRQGAQPQYF; CDR3 DNA: TGTGCCAGCATTGTCCGACAGGGGGCTCAGCCCCAGTACTTC
J gene: TRBJ2-2; D gene: TRBD1; clone size: many; V gene: TRBV4-3; CDR3 protein: CASSQDPAGGWAGELFF; CDR3 DNA: TGCGCCAGCAGCCAAGATCCGGCAGGGGGCTGGGCCGGGGAGCTGTTTTTT
J gene: TRBJ1-1; D gene: TRBD1; clone size: many; V gene: TRBV7-9; CDR3 protein: CASSPRDSNTEAFF; CDR3 DNA: TGTGCCAGCAGCCCCCGGGACAGTAACACTGAAGCTTTCTTT